The 20 T cell receptor beta chains given below trace back to one sample, sequenced in a study of cytomegalovirus exposure and HLA in healthy donors. 60 Vbeta and 13 Jbeta primers were used in PCR. TCRdb's copy holds only in-frame clones and misses some; the assay was immunoSEQ multiplex PCR. Here the sample spans about 240,000 clones, over 80% being singletons. Sequenced sample: PBMCs. The receptors shown here come from a middle-aged woman in good health and CMV-seropositive.

V and J are TRBV27 and TRBJ2-7; TRBD2 matches 9 bases. The V segment lost 7 bases and the J segment 2 bases; nucleotides outside the gene matches: 12. In germline, CDR1 is MNHEY, CDR2 SMNVEV (reference sequence). This CDR3 is built from 16 residues. The CDR3: CASIPREGRDAYEQYF. CDR3 sequence (DNA): TGTGCCAGCATTCCGCGGGAGGGCCGAGACGCCTACGAGCAGTACTTC.

V gene TRBV5-1 combines with J gene TRBJ2-5; perhaps TRBD2 as D (5 bases). The germline V gene encodes CDR1 SGHRS and CDR2 YFSETQ. V lost 7 bases and J lost 5, with 24 bases in between. The CDR3 totals 16 residues. CDR3 residues: CASRVPFVRERETQYF. The CDR3 DNA is TGCGCCAGCCGGGTGCCCTTTGTCCGGGAACGGGAGACCCAGTACTTC.

The chain recombines TRBV27 with TRBJ1-2; TRBD1 might be the D (5 bases). The ends were cut back, 6 bases at V and 0 bases at J, with 14 bases in the middle. From germline, CDR1 is MNHEY and CDR2 SMNVEV (reference sequence). The CDR3 is 15 amino acids. The CDR3 nucleotides read TGTGCCAGCAGGGGGCCTAGACTAGCTAACTATGGCTACACCTTC. Translation: CASRGPRLANYGYTF.

The rearrangement uses TRBV15 and TRBJ2-2; D is possibly TRBD1 (6 bases). The CDR3 is 14 residues long. CDR1 is LNHNV, CDR2 YYDKDF, per germline (reference sequence). Trimming removed 0 bases from V and 6 bases from J, with 8 bases in between. CDR3 sequence: CATSRDEGAGELFF. CDR3 DNA sequence: TGTGCCACCAGCAGAGATGAGGGGGCCGGGGAGCTGTTTTTT.

The V and J genes are TRBV2 and TRBJ2-5; 11 bases line up with TRBD1. CDR1 SNHLY and CDR2 FYNNEI come from the germline V gene. This CDR3 has 14 residues. V was clipped by 6 bases and J by 4 bases; unmatched bases: 4. The CDR3 spells CASRDGTGGETQYF. The CDR3 DNA reads TGTGCCAGCAGAGACGGGACAGGGGGAGAGACCCAGTACTTC.

This chain connects TRBV19 to TRBJ2-7; 7 bases are shared with TRBD1. The CDR3 is 15 residues long. Looked up from germline, CDR1 is LNHDA and CDR2 is SQIVND (reference sequence). V gave up 4 bases and J gave up 4 bases; unmatched junction bases: 10. The CDR3 DNA sequence: TGTGCCAGTAGTAGGGACGAGACAGGGCTTTACGAGCAGTACTTC. Its translation: CASSRDETGLYEQYF. Variable domain in full (rest from reference TRBV19 and TRBJ2-7): DGGITQSPKYLFRKEGQNVTLSCEQNLNHDAMYWYRQDPGQGLRLIYYSQIVNDFQKGDIAEGYSVSREKKESFPLTVTSAQKNPTAFYLCASSRDETGLYEQYFGPGTRLTVT.

This chain links TRBV6-1 with TRBJ2-2, with D possibly being TRBD2 (6 bases). Germline V gene lookup returns CDR1 MNHNS and CDR2 SASEGT. Trimming stripped 2 bases from V and 4 bases from J, with 14 bases between. This CDR3 is built from 16 residues. This CDR3 is CASSEFPGGATGELFF. CDR3 sequence (DNA): TGTGCCAGCAGTGAATTCCCCGGCGGGGCCACCGGGGAGCTGTTTTTT.

The chain links TRBV10-2 to TRBJ1-1; D remains unclear. The CDR3 length is 13 residues. The V and J ends lost 4 bases and 1 base respectively, with 7 bases between them. Germline CDR1 is WSHSY and CDR2 is SAAADI. The chain's CDR3 is CASSVDTNTEAFF. As DNA, the CDR3 is TGCGCCAGCAGTGTAGACACGAACACTGAAGCTTTCTTT.

This clone was detected a few times. The chain carries TRBV11-2 and TRBJ2-7, with a possible D match to TRBD2 (5 bases). From germline, CDR1 is SGHAT and CDR2 FQNNGV. V was clipped by 0 bases and J by 3 bases, with 12 bases between them. There are 15 residues in the CDR3. The DNA of the CDR3 is TGTGCCAGCAGCTTAGACCCAGGACTGCTCTACGAGCAGTACTTC. The encoded protein is CASSLDPGLLYEQYF.

The chain employs TRBV27 and TRBJ1-4; D is perhaps TRBD1 (6 bases). Germline-derived CDR1 and CDR2 are MNHEY and SMNVEV (reference sequence). The V end lost 7 bases, the J end lost 3 bases, and 12 bases lay between the germline ends. The CDR3 is 14 amino acids. In DNA form, the CDR3 reads TGTGCCAGCATGAAGGACAGCCCTAATGAAAAACTGTTTTTT. Protein product: CASMKDSPNEKLFF.

The chain couples TRBV11-3 to TRBJ2-2; TRBD2 matches at 14 bases. The CDR3 is 20 amino acids. CDR1 is SGHNT, CDR2 YENEEA, per germline. The junction had 15 bases not matched to a gene; V was cut back by 5 bases and J by 4 bases. The CDR3 protein is CASSSRLAGGPNEVTGELFF. The CDR3 region has the DNA TGTGCCAGCAGCAGCCGACTAGCGGGGGGGCCTAATGAGGTCACCGGGGAGCTGTTTTTT.

The V gene is TRBV4-2, the J gene TRBJ2-7; no clear D gene. Germline-derived CDR1 and CDR2 are LGHNA and YNFKEQ. The CDR3 consists of 13 residues. V lost 2 bases and J 5 bases, leaving 10 bases between the germline ends. CDR3 in amino acids: CASSQSRDHEQYF. The CDR3 nucleotides are TGTGCCAGCAGCCAATCTAGAGACCACGAGCAGTACTTC.

The gene calls are TRBV9 and TRBJ2-1, with D unclear. Germline V gene data show CDR1 as SGDLS and CDR2 as YYNGEE. The length of the CDR3 is 12 residues. Trimming took off 0 bases at V and 5 bases at J, with 3 bases between the two ends. The CDR3 bases are TGTGCCAGCAGCGTAGGCGACAATGAGCAGTTCTTC. Residues: CASSVGDNEQFF.

J is TRBJ1-2 and V is TRBV9, with 7 bases that match TRBD1. Germline trimming cut 2 bases from V and 2 bases from J; bases unmatched to any gene: 6. CDR1 SGDLS and CDR2 YYNGEE come from the germline V gene. This CDR3 is built from 15 residues. The CDR3 sequence is CASSVLTGSNYGYTF. CDR3 in DNA: TGTGCCAGCAGCGTCCTGACAGGGTCCAACTATGGCTACACCTTC.

This chain joins TRBV6-6 and TRBJ2-7; TRBD2 aligns across 9 bases. The germline V gene encodes CDR1 MNHNY and CDR2 SVGAGI (reference sequence). After removal of 6 bases from V and 4 bases from J, the junction contained 13 bases not matched to a gene. CDR3 length: 16 amino acids. The DNA for the CDR3 is TGTGCCAGCAGCCCAAGGAGCGGGGGGCATGCGTACGAGCAGTACTTC. It codes for CASSPRSGGHAYEQYF.

The chain has TRBV7-2 and TRBJ1-2, with D perhaps matching TRBD1 (6 bases). CDR3 length: 13 residues. Deletions cut 3 bases from V and 8 bases from J, with 13 bases between. Germline lookup yields CDR1 SGHTA and CDR2 FQGNSA. The CDR3 is CASSLNRERGYTF. CDR3 bases: TGTGCCAGCAGCTTGAACAGGGAGAGGGGCTACACCTTC.

This rearrangement joins TRBV19 to TRBJ1-1, with 8 bases identical to TRBD1. Trimming took 4 bases from V and 4 from J; bases not matched to a gene: 5. The CDR3 extends over 14 amino acids. Germline assignment: CDR1 LNHDA and CDR2 SQIVND (reference sequence). The CDR3 DNA sequence: TGTGCCAGTAGTACCCAGGGGGCATTCACTGAAGCTTTCTTT. Amino acids: CASSTQGAFTEAFF. Based on the CDR3 plus reference TRBV19 and TRBJ1-1, the full variable domain is DGGITQSPKYLFRKEGQNVTLSCEQNLNHDAMYWYRQDPGQGLRLIYYSQIVNDFQKGDIAEGYSVSREKKESFPLTVTSAQKNPTAFYLCASSTQGAFTEAFFGQGTRLTVV.

CDR3 nucleotides: TGTGCCAGCAGCGTCGGGAATGAGCAGTTCTTC. Protein sequence: CASSVGNEQFF. J is TRBJ2-1 and V is TRBV11-3; D is ambiguous. The V gene lost 5 bases and the J gene lost 7 bases, with 6 bases spanning the gap. CDR3 size: 11 residues. The germline V gene encodes CDR1 SGHNT and CDR2 YENEEA.

The rearrangement joins TRBV5-1 to TRBJ2-7, with TRBD2 as a possible D gene (5 bases). The V and J ends lost 0 bases and 3 bases respectively, with 10 bases between them. CDR1 is SGHRS, CDR2 YFSETQ, per germline. The CDR3 runs to 14 residues. CDR3 sequence: CASSLARGVYEQYF. The CDR3 DNA sequence: TGCGCCAGCAGCTTGGCACGGGGAGTCTACGAGCAGTACTTC.

The chain links TRBV21-1 to TRBJ2-1; the D call in the table, TRBD1, was not verified against the DNA. TRBV21-1 is a pseudogene. The CDR3 totals 16 residues. CDR3 bases: TGTGCCAGCAGCAAATTTTGGGCTACACTTTACAATGAGCAGTTCTTC. This sequence encodes CASSKFWATLYNEQFF.